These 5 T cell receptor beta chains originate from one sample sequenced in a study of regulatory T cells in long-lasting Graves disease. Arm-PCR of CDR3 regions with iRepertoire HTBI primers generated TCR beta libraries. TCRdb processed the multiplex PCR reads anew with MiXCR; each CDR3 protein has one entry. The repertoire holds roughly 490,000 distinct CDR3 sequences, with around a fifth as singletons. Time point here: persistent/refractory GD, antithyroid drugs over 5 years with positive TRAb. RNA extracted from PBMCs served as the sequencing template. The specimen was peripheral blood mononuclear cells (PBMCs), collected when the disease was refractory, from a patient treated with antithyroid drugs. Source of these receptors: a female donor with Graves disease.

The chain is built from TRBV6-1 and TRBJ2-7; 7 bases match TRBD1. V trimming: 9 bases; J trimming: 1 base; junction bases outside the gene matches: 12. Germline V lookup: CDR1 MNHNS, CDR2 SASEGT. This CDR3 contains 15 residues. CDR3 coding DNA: TGTGCCAGTCGACTTGGGACAGACACTTCCTACGAGCAGTACTTC. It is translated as CASRLGTDTSYEQYF.

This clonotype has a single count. CDR3 in amino acids: CASSIRQGNSNQPQHF. DNA of the CDR3: TGTGCCAGCAGTATCAGGCAGGGCAATAGCAATCAGCCCCAGCATTTT. V is TRBV28 and J is TRBJ1-5; a possible D gene is TRBD1 (5 bases). The CDR3 sequence is 16 residues long. V was shortened by 5 bases and J by 0 bases, with 14 bases between the two germline ends. CDR1 is MDHEN and CDR2 is SYDVKM in the germline V gene.

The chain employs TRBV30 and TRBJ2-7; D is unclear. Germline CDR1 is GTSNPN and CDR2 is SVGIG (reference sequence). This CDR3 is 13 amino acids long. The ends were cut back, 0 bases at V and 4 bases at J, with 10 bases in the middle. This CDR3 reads CAWSVSIGYEQYF. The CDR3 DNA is TGTGCCTGGAGTGTATCAATTGGATACGAGCAGTACTTC.

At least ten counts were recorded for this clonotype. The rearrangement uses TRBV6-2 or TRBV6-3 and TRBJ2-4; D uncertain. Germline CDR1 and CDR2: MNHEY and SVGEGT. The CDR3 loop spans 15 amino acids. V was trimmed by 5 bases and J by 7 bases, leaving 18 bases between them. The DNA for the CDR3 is TGTGCCAGCAGTCGGAACAGCGACCAGTGGAACATTCAGTACTTC. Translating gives CASSRNSDQWNIQYF.

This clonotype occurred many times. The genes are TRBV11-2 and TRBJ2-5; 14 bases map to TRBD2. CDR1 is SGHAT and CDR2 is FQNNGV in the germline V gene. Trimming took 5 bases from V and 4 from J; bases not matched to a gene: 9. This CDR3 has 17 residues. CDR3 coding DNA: TGTGCCAGCAGCGGACCCGGACTAGCGGGGGGTTTAGAGACCCAGTACTTC. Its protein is CASSGPGLAGGLETQYF.